This TCR beta chain is from a study of blood T cell repertoires in COVID-19 (dated by TCRdb to about 2020). Context from the whole study: The collaborator samples originated in the United States, Italy and Spain and spanned the acute and convalescent phases of COVID-19. The prospective study material was composed of cDNA or gDNA derived from T cells, B-cell-depleted T cells, or PBMCs. The dataset comprised deeply sampled blood TCRbeta repertoires from subjects exposed to, actively infected with, or recovered from COVID-19. The repertoires were released in a freely available public database intended as a resource for research on the immune response to SARS-CoV-2. Samples came from the ongoing ImmuneRACE study (first 160 participants) plus 1,254 subjects from 6 global collaborators. A de-identified subject ID, COVID-19 status, age in years and sex were almost always included in the sample metadata. HLA class I and class II types, where available, came from metadata supplied by the sample provider rather than from assay-based typing.

The paper's findings and limits, for the study overall: How much clinical and demographic metadata was included differed by source and by participant, and the metadata was provided uncurated.

From cysteine to phenylalanine, the CDR3 is 14 amino acids long. The read is trimmed to its CDR3 DNA, 42 bases read in frame from base 1. The germline V gene provides CDR1 SGHDT and CDR2 YYEEEE. At the junction V is shortened by 1 base and J by 5 bases, with 12 bases in between. TCRbeta CDR3 regions were amplified from genomic DNA by means of the immunoSEQ Assay, a bias-controlled multiplex PCR. Turning to the authors' computational methods: The number of nucleated cells in each sample was estimated by amplification of reference gene primers within the assay. To quantify the absolute abundance of each unique TCRbeta CDR3 rearrangement, sequence reads were collapsed and filtered. Productive Simpson clonality was computed per sample as the square root of Simpson's diversity index over productive rearrangements. TCRdb provides this immuneACCESS table in a form limited to in-frame rearrangements. Some clones are lacking; in checked studies, under half of them reflect an unresolved V gene, and why the rest are absent is not known. V and J calls and clone size are given by that table; D and trimming were obtained from the DNA. This sample lists around 340,000 clones; more than 70% were detected once. In total, the top ten clones hold 3.9% of the sample.

One collaborating source in Seattle enrolled patients while the patients were actively infected and followed the patients over time throughout the course of disease. Collaborating institutions collected whole blood in K2EDTA tubes following their own protocols. Collaborator samples were shipped for TCRbeta analysis as frozen whole blood, isolated PBMCs, or DNA extracted from either sample type. Remarks on this clone: The clone's antigen remains unknown. Base-call qualities are not available, and no considerably larger clone is one nucleotide away.

The receptor was isolated from a woman aged 55-75 years with COVID-19, enrolled during active disease. Recombination connected TRBV5-6 to TRBJ1-1; possibly the D gene is TRBD1, per 6 matching bases. Sample: peripheral blood. The bases read TGTGCCAGCAGCTTGTGGGGGCGGGGGACTGAAGCTTTCTTT. The resulting protein is CASSLWGRGTEAFF.